A selection of T cell receptor beta chains follows, all from one sample in a study of blood T cell repertoires in COVID-19. Profiling relied on immunoSEQ multiplex PCR, and the TCRdb table lists in-frame clones only, not all of them. The table has 150,000 to 200,000 clones, around 76% seen once. The sequencing sample was made of PBMCs or T cells enriched from blood (not recorded which). The receptors shown here come from a woman aged 50 to 65 with acute COVID-19. Both conserved end residues are part of each CDR3. D genes are given only for firm matches. The size of a clone is reported for some rows only, either as once, few or many, or as a class for expanded clones.

v_call	cdr3_length	d_call	clone_size	j_call	cdr3_nt	cdr3_aa
TRBV12-3/TRBV12-4	13	.	.	TRBJ1-2	TGTGCCAGCAGTCCGGGAGCTAACTATGGCTACACCTTC	CASSPGANYGYTF
TRBV19	15	.	.	TRBJ1-2	TGTGCCAGTAGTAAATTCCCGACGGCGGGTGACGGCTACACCTTC	CASSKFPTAGDGYTF
TRBV2	12	.	.	TRBJ2-1	TGTGCCAGCAGTGATCAGGGCAATGAGCAGTTCTTC	CASSDQGNEQFF
TRBV11-3	12	.	.	TRBJ1-6	TGTGCCAGCAGCGATGGGGACTCCACCCTCCACTTT	CASSDGDSTLHF
TRBV14	14	TRBD1	.	TRBJ1-4	TGTGCCAGCAGCCCCCGACAGGGGGCTGAAAAACTGTTTTTT	CASSPRQGAEKLFF
TRBV28	11	.	.	TRBJ2-2	TGTGCCAGCACGGAGGGCGGGGAGCTGTTTTTT	CASTEGGELFF
TRBV12-3/TRBV12-4	13	.	.	TRBJ1-4	TGTGCCAGCAGGGCACGGAGGGAGGAAAAACTGTTTTTT	CASRARREEKLFF
TRBV6-5	15	.	.	TRBJ1-5	TGTGCCAGCAGTACCGCGGCAGGGTACAATCAGCCCCAGCATTTT	CASSTAAGYNQPQHF
TRBV7-8	14	.	once	TRBJ1-1	TGTGCCAGCAGCCGCTTAACCCTCCAGGGAGAAGCTTTCTTT	CASSRLTLQGEAFF
TRBV19	13	TRBD1	once	TRBJ1-6	TGTGCCACCCAGGGACAGGGGAATTCACCCCTCCACTTT	CATQGQGNSPLHF
TRBV6-5	14	.	.	TRBJ2-3	TGTGCCAGCAGTTACCAGCGGGGCACAGATACGCAGTATTTT	CASSYQRGTDTQYF
TRBV9	13	.	once	TRBJ2-2	TGTGCCAGCAGCGAGGCGGGTACCGGGGAGCTGTTTTTT	CASSEAGTGELFF
TRBV6-2/TRBV6-3	19	TRBD1	.	TRBJ1-5	TGTGCCAGCAGTCCCTCACAGGGGGAAACCACGTATAGCAATCAGCCCCAGCATTTT	CASSPSQGETTYSNQPQHF
TRBV6-5	15	TRBD1	.	TRBJ2-3	TGTGCCAGCAGCATTCACAAGACAGGGGCAGATACGCAGTATTTT	CASSIHKTGADTQYF
TRBV7-9	14	TRBD2	few	TRBJ2-1	TGTGCCAGCAGCAGGACTAGCGGGGGAGGTGAGCAGTTCTTC	CASSRTSGGGEQFF
TRBV7-2	15	.	.	TRBJ2-4	TGTGCCAGTCAGACGACAGGCCCGACGGGAAACATTCAGTACTTC	CASQTTGPTGNIQYF
TRBV2	15	.	.	TRBJ1-6	TGTGCCAGCAGTGCCCGGGACACCGGTAATTCACCCCTCCACTTT	CASSARDTGNSPLHF
TRBV28	14	TRBD1	.	TRBJ1-2	TGTGCCAGCAAGGGGCAGGGGGCTGTCTATGGCTACACCTTC	CASKGQGAVYGYTF
TRBV11-1	15	.	few	TRBJ1-2	TGTGCCAGCAGCTTTCAGGTCTCCACTAACTATGGCTACACCTTC	CASSFQVSTNYGYTF
TRBV9	16	TRBD1	once	TRBJ2-1	TGTGCCAGCAGCGTAGGCTGGACAGGGCGTCCCAATGAGCAGTTCTTC	CASSVGWTGRPNEQFF
TRBV28	14	.	.	TRBJ1-1	TGTGCCAGCAGTTTATTGGGGGGGAACACTGAAGCTTTCTTT	CASSLLGGNTEAFF
TRBV5-6	19	TRBD1	once	TRBJ1-5	TGTGCCAGCAGCTTGGGTTCGACAGGGGCCCCACCTTACAATCAGCCCCAGCATTTT	CASSLGSTGAPPYNQPQHF
TRBV7-9	14	TRBD1	.	TRBJ2-5	TGTGCCAGCAGCACCCAACAGGGGCAGGAGACCCAGTACTTC	CASSTQQGQETQYF
TRBV9	15	TRBD2	once	TRBJ2-2	TGTGCCAGCAGCCCAGCAGCGGGGGGGTACGGGGAGCTGTTTTTT	CASSPAAGGYGELFF
TRBV7-9	15	.	.	TRBJ2-1	TGTGCCAGCAGTTCGGGGGGCTGGTCCTACAATGAGCAGTTCTTC	CASSSGGWSYNEQFF
TRBV19	13	.	.	TRBJ2-5	TGTGCCAGTAGTATAGCTTACCAAGAGACCCAGTACTTC	CASSIAYQETQYF
TRBV6-5	15	TRBD1	.	TRBJ1-1	TGTGCCAGCAGACCGACAGGGGGCGCGGACACTGAAGCTTTCTTT	CASRPTGGADTEAFF
TRBV28	15	TRBD1	.	TRBJ1-5	TGTGCCAGCAGTCGGACAGGGGTCTCGGAACAGCCCCAGCATTTT	CASSRTGVSEQPQHF
TRBV6-5	13	.	.	TRBJ2-3	TGTGCCACCCGGGGGGCAGGCACAGATACGCAGTATTTT	CATRGAGTDTQYF
TRBV28	14	.	once	TRBJ1-2	TGTGCCAGCAGTTTACCCGGGTACCACTATGGCTACACCTTC	CASSLPGYHYGYTF
TRBV24-1	18	TRBD2	.	TRBJ2-1	TGTGCCACCAGTGATTTCGGGTCTAGCGGGGGACCTTACAATGAGCAGTTCTTC	CATSDFGSSGGPYNEQFF
TRBV19	15	TRBD1	.	TRBJ2-4	TGTGCCAGTACCCGGACAGGGCGAGGGGTAGACATTCAGTACTTC	CASTRTGRGVDIQYF
TRBV4-1	16	.	.	TRBJ1-4	TGCGCCAGCAGCCAAGTCTTGCTGAGGGCTAATGAAAAACTGTTTTTT	CASSQVLLRANEKLFF
TRBV27	12	.	.	TRBJ1-6	TGTGCCAGCAGTTTAGGGGCCTCACCCCTCCACTTT	CASSLGASPLHF
TRBV6-6	16	.	.	TRBJ1-1	TGTGCCAGCAGGACGATGTTAGGGGGGGCGAACACTGAAGCTTTCTTT	CASRTMLGGANTEAFF
TRBV5-6	12	.	once	TRBJ1-5	TGTGCCAGCAGCTTGGGGGAGCAGCCCCAGCATTTT	CASSLGEQPQHF
TRBV7-2	14	.	.	TRBJ1-1	TGTGCCAGCAGCTTAGAAACAGCGAACACTGAAGCTTTCTTT	CASSLETANTEAFF
TRBV28	16	.	.	TRBJ1-5	TGTGCCAGCAGTTTATTAGTGGGCCGGGGGGGTCAGCCCCAGCATTTT	CASSLLVGRGGQPQHF
TRBV6-6	16	TRBD1	few	TRBJ1-5	TGTGCCAGCAGTTACTCCGGGACAGGTAGCAATCAGCCCCAGCATTTT	CASSYSGTGSNQPQHF
TRBV29-1	14	TRBD1	few	TRBJ1-3	TGCAGCGCCGGGACAGGGTTGGGTGGAAACACCATATATTTT	CSAGTGLGGNTIYF
TRBV6-5	15	TRBD2	.	TRBJ2-1	TGTGCCAGCAGCCAGCGGGGGGGGTGGTGGAATGAGCAGTTCTTC	CASSQRGGWWNEQFF